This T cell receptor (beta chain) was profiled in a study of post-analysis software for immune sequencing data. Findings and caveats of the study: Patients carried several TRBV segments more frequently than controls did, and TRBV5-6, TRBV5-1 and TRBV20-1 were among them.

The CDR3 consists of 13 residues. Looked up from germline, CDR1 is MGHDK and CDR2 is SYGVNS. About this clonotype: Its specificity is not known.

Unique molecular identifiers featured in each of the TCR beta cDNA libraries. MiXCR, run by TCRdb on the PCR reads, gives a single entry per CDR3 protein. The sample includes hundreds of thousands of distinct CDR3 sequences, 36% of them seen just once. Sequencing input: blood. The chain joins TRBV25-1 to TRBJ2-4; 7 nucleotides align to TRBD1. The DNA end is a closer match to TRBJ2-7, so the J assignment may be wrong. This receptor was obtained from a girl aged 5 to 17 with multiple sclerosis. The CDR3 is CASSSPGQYEQYF. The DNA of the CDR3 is TGTGCCAGCAGTAGTCCGGGACAGTACGAGCAGTACTTC.